This T cell receptor beta chain comes out of a study of OX40 agonist ivuxolimab in advanced cancers. Study outcomes and limitations: The average count of expanded clones was higher among CD8+ T cells than among CD4+.

Clones were read by immunoSEQ multiplex PCR, and TCRdb kept only the in-frame ones, dropping some. The table records nearly 80,000 clones, around 90% of them present only once. With regard to this clone: Its antigen is still unknown.

Trimming removed 1 base at V and 1 base at J, with 9 bases between. The germline CDR1 and CDR2 sequences are SGHVS and FNYEAQ. The CDR3 consists of 15 residues. The sequences come from CD4+ or CD8+ T cells sorted from blood, collected in a trial of the OX40 agonist ivuxolimab. The sequence was collected from an adult with an advanced solid tumor such as melanoma, head and neck, liver or kidney cancer. The genes are TRBV7-6 and TRBJ2-3; TRBD1 is a possible D gene (6 bases). The CDR3 region is CASSLGGGGTDTQYF. Written as DNA, the CDR3 is TGTGCCAGCAGCTTAGGAGGGGGAGGCACAGATACGCAGTATTTT.